The rows below give T cell receptor beta chains drawn from one sample of a study of OX40 agonist ivuxolimab in advanced cancers. Sequenced by immunoSEQ multiplex PCR; TCRdb stores in-frame clones only, minus some. The table lists 25,000 to 30,000 clones, about 90% of them singletons. Sequencing was performed on CD4+ or CD8+ T cells sorted from blood, taken in a trial of the OX40 agonist ivuxolimab. All receptors come from an adult with an advanced solid tumor such as melanoma, head and neck, liver or kidney cancer. CDR3s leave out the opening cysteine and the closing phenylalanine or tryptophan. The order of the fields is clone size, V gene, J gene, CDR3 protein. Not all rows give a size; the values are once, few, many and, for expanded clones, a class.

>NA|TRBV6-6|TRBJ2-7
ASSYKGILTTYEQY
>once|TRBV9|TRBJ1-1
ASSARQGMNTEAF
>NA|TRBV28|TRBJ2-2
ASSPSVNTGELF
>NA|TRBV4-2|TRBJ2-7
ASSQESPPLRSYEQY
>NA|TRBV2|TRBJ1-5
ASSGGQYSNQPQH
>NA|TRBV7-9|TRBJ2-2
ASSLSVTAGELF
>NA|TRBV23-1|TRBJ2-7
ASSQSPRNSYEQY
>NA|TRBV7-9|TRBJ2-2
ASSSLATPGELF
>NA|TRBV9|TRBJ2-7
ASSVDKGWVYEQY
>NA|TRBV11-2|TRBJ2-1
ASSLVSGGDEQF
>NA|TRBV5-1|TRBJ1-1
ASSLEQGNTEAF
>NA|TRBV19|TRBJ2-7
ASSKGQGSYEQY
>NA|TRBV19|TRBJ2-7
ASSPGRIYEQY
>NA|TRBV6-1|TRBJ2-7
ASSEVKLAGYEQY
>NA|TRBV28|TRBJ2-7
ASSLTSGSSYEQY
>once|TRBV27|TRBJ2-1
ASSLSKSEHPYNEQF
>NA|TRBV27|TRBJ1-4
ASSLTTGGTEKLF
>NA|TRBV7-9|TRBJ2-1
ASSSIAGVNNEQF
>NA|TRBV9|TRBJ2-3
ASSVGGTDTQY
>NA|TRBV7-9|TRBJ2-7
ASSWDRAEQY
>NA|TRBV28|TRBJ2-7
ASIERGGGPQEQY
>NA|TRBV4-3|TRBJ2-7
ASSPIRSGGSYEQY
>NA|TRBV4-3|TRBJ1-5
ASSQGVYSNQPQH
>NA|TRBV7-8|NA
ASNGLETYEQY
>NA|TRBV7-9|TRBJ2-6
ASSPAGSGANVLT
>few|TRBV5-6|TRBJ2-2
ASSFPGTGELF
>NA|TRBV27|TRBJ2-7
ASSSSDSWAYEQY
>few|TRBV7-2|TRBJ2-3
ASSPGQGAADTQY
>NA|TRBV10-3|TRBJ1-1
AISESSREVF
>NA|TRBV10-3|TRBJ2-7
AISAGTAVVEQY
>NA|TRBV6-5|TRBJ2-7
ASSPDAALVQY
>NA|TRBV28|TRBJ2-2
ASSSHRLAGGPPANTGELF
>NA|TRBV7-8|TRBJ2-3
ASSWAVYGTDTQY
>NA|TRBV25-1|TRBJ2-5
ASSEGETQY
>NA|TRBV18|TRBJ2-7
ASSPPGRNSPYEQY
>NA|TRBV19|TRBJ2-7
ASSIIGARQGRNEQY
>NA|TRBV5-6|TRBJ2-1
ASSSGSSNEQF
>once|TRBV6-5|TRBJ2-5
ASTWTSGRSETQY
>NA|TRBV9|TRBJ2-1
ASSVGKQGNNEQF
>few|TRBV19|TRBJ1-5
ASSIKVYGNQPQH